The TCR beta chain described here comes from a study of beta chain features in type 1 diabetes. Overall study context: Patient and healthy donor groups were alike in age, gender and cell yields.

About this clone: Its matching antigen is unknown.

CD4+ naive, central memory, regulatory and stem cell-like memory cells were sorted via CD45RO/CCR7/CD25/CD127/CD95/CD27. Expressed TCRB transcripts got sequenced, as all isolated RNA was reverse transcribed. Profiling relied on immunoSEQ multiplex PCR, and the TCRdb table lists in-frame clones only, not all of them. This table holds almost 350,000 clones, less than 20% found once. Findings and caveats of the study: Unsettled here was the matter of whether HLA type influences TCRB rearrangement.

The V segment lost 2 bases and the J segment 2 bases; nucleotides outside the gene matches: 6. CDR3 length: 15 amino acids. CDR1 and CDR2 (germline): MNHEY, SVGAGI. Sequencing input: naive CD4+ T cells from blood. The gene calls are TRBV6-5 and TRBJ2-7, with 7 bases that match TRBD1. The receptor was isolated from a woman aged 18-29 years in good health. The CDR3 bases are TGTGCCAGCAGTTACACCCACAGGGGACCCTACGAGCAGTACTTC. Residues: CASSYTHRGPYEQYF.